The TCR beta chain described here comes from a study of CD8+ T cells in alopecia areata. Trimming left V 3 bases short and J 1 base short, with 10 bases between. Germline V CDR1 and CDR2: GTSNPN, SVGIG (reference sequence). The CDR3 runs 14 residues. Extraction of RNA preceded its reverse transcription into cDNA, which served as the sequencing template. TCRdb's table, derived via immunoSEQ multiplex PCR, lists solely in-frame clones and lacks some. The sample includes over 200,000 clones, about 60% of them seen just once. This chain links TRBV30 with TRBJ1-5, with D perhaps TRBD1 (5 bases). The material sequenced was CD4+ T cells sorted from blood, taken at week 0. This sequence originates from a human donor with alopecia areata. Here the CDR3 reads CAWSAGTSNQPQHF. CDR3 bases: TGTGCCTGGAGCGCCGGGACGAGCAATCAGCCCCAGCATTTT.